These T cell receptor beta chains were read from a single sample in a study of cytomegalovirus exposure and HLA in healthy donors. Sequencing used immunoSEQ multiplex PCR; TCRdb keeps in-frame clones, though not all of them. The sample yields about 180,000 clones, about four fifths seen once. The sequencing sample was made of PBMCs. Receptors were obtained from a young man in good health and CMV-seronegative. Both conserved end residues are part of each CDR3. A D gene is named only where the DNA matches it firmly. Clone size appears in some rows only: once, few, many, or a class for an expanded clone.

TGTGCCATCACTAGCGGGGACTACGAGCAGTACTTC	CAITSGDYEQYF	TRBJ2-7	NA	TRBV10-3	TRBD2
TGTGCCAGCAGCTTTAAAACAGGGGGCAATCAGCCCCAGCATTTT	CASSFKTGGNQPQHF	TRBJ1-5	NA	TRBV7-2	TRBD1
TGTGCCAGCAGCCGCGGGACAGAGCCCAATCAGCCCCAGCATTTT	CASSRGTEPNQPQHF	TRBJ1-5	NA	TRBV5-8	TRBD1
TGTGCCAGCAGCTTCCTAACTAGCACGAGCTCCTACGAGCAGTACTTC	CASSFLTSTSSYEQYF	TRBJ2-7	NA	TRBV11-3	NA
TGTGCCAGTAGTATAGACACGGACAGCTACACCGGGGAGCTGTTTTTT	CASSIDTDSYTGELFF	TRBJ2-2	NA	TRBV19	NA
TGTGCCAGCAGCCCGGCAGGACTAGGGGAACGTGGCACCGGGGAGCTGTTTTTT	CASSPAGLGERGTGELFF	TRBJ2-2	NA	TRBV7-6	TRBD2
TGTGCCAGCAGTTGGGCCGGGGAGGGCCCTAGATCCTACGAGCAGTACTTC	CASSWAGEGPRSYEQYF	TRBJ2-7	NA	TRBV2	TRBD2
TGTGCCAGCAGGAAACTAGCGGGAGGCGCCACAGATACGCAGTATTTT	CASRKLAGGATDTQYF	TRBJ2-3	NA	TRBV6-6	TRBD2
TGTGCCAGCTCACCAGATTCCGGGACAGATTTTTATAGCAATCAGCCCCAGCATTTT	CASSPDSGTDFYSNQPQHF	TRBJ1-5	few	TRBV18	TRBD1
TGTGCCAGCAGCTTAGCTTCGGAGGGCCAGGAGACCCAGTACTTC	CASSLASEGQETQYF	TRBJ2-5	NA	TRBV13	NA
TGCGCCAGCAGTCAATCCCGGGGGAGGCAGTACTTC	CASSQSRGRQYF	TRBJ2-7	NA	TRBV23-1	NA
TGTGCCAGCAGTTACTCGACAGGGGGAATTACAGATACGCAGTATTTT	CASSYSTGGITDTQYF	TRBJ2-3	NA	TRBV6-5	TRBD1
TGTGCCAGCAGCTTAGATCCCCGGGATACGCAGTATTTT	CASSLDPRDTQYF	TRBJ2-3	NA	TRBV7-2	NA
TGTGCCACCAGCAGAGATCCGTCGGCTGAAGCTTTCTTT	CATSRDPSAEAFF	TRBJ1-1	NA	TRBV15	NA
TGTGCCAGTCAGGGGGGGACAGGGGGTAGTTATTCACCCCTCCACTTT	CASQGGTGGSYSPLHF	TRBJ1-6	once	TRBV28	TRBD1
TGTGCCAGCAGCCCGGTAGCGGGCTACCTCTACGAGCAGTACTTC	CASSPVAGYLYEQYF	TRBJ2-7	NA	TRBV7-8	TRBD2
TGTGCCAGCATCAAAGGGGGCGGGGGGCCGTATGAGCAGTTCTTC	CASIKGGGGPYEQFF	TRBJ2-1	NA	TRBV5-4	NA
TGTGCCAGCAGTCATTCGACCGGGACAGGGACCTACGAGCAGTACTTC	CASSHSTGTGTYEQYF	TRBJ2-7	NA	TRBV11-3	TRBD1
TGTGCCAGCAGCGCCGAGGACAGGAGTCGTTTCTGGTATGGCTACACCTTC	CASSAEDRSRFWYGYTF	TRBJ1-2	NA	TRBV9	TRBD1
TGTGCCAGCAGTTTAATGGCGGTAGGCGAAAAACTGTTTTTT	CASSLMAVGEKLFF	TRBJ1-4	once	TRBV27	NA
TGTGCCAGCAGTGATTCCGGACAGCCCCTACCTTACTTC	CASSDSGQPLPYF	TRBJ2-7	NA	TRBV2	NA
TGTGCCAGCAGTTACTCGACCCAGGGCACAGATACGCAGTATTTT	CASSYSTQGTDTQYF	TRBJ2-3	NA	TRBV6-5	NA